The subject of this entry is one T cell receptor (beta chain). The target antigen is unknown. CDR1 LNHDA and CDR2 SQIVND come from the germline V gene (reference sequence). Trimming took off 4 bases at V and 0 bases at J, with 4 bases between the two ends. CDR3 length: 12 residues. This sample is drawn from a study of CD8 T cells in Susac syndrome. Findings and limits, study-wide: Clonal expansion involving Susac CD8+ cells peaked in TEMRA cells and active patients.

With random hexamers, reverse transcription was performed on roughly 0.5 to 1 ug of RNA. TCRdb re-called the immunoSEQ multiplex PCR reads through MiXCR, storing one row per CDR3 protein. Of roughly 130,000 distinct CDR3 sequences detected, roughly 94% appear once; the ten largest clones hold more than 0.25%. The clonotype was recovered from a human donor with Susac syndrome. The sequenced sample consisted of CD8+ T cells from PBMCs. The chain is built from TRBV19 and TRBJ2-7; D not certain. The CDR3 DNA follows: TGTGCCAGTAGTAAACACTCCTACGAGCAGTACTTC. It translates to CASSKHSYEQYF.